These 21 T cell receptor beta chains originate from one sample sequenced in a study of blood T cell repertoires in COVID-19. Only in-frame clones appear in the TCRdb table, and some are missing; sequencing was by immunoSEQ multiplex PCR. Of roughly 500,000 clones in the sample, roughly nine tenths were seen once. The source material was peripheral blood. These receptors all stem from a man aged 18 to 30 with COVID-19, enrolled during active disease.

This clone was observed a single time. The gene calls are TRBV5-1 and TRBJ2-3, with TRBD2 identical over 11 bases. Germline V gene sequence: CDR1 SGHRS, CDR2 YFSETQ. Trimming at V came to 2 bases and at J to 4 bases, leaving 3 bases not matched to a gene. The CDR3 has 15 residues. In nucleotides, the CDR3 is TGCGCCAGCAGCTTTGAACTAGCGGGAGCAGATACGCAGTATTTT. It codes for CASSFELAGADTQYF.

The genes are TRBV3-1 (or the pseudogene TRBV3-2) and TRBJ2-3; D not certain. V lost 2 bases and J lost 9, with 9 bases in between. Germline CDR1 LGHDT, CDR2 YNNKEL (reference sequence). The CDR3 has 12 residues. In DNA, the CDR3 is TGTGCCAGCAGCCAAACCCCTAGGACGCAGTATTTT. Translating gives CASSQTPRTQYF.

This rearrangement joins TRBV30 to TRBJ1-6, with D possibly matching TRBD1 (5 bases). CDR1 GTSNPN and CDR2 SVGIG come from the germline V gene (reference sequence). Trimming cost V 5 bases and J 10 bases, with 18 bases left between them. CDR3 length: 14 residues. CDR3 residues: CAWLVQGRGSPLHF. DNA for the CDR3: TGTGCCTGGTTGGTTCAGGGCCGTGGCTCACCCCTCCACTTT.

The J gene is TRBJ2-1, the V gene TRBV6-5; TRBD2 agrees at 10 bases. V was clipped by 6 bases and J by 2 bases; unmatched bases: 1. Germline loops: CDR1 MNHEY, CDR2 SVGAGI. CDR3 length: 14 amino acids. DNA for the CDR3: TGTGCCAGCAGACTAGCGGGACCCTACAATGAGCAGTTCTTC. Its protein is CASRLAGPYNEQFF.

The CDR3 region is CSVTTDREQFF. The CDR3 DNA sequence: TGCAGTGTCACGACAGACCGGGAGCAGTTCTTC. The V call is TRBV20-1, the J call TRBJ2-1; D possibly corresponds to TRBD1 (5 bases). V was pared by 7 bases and J by 10 bases, with 14 bases between. The length of the CDR3 is 11 residues. Germline values: CDR1 DFQATT, CDR2 SNEGSKA (reference sequence).

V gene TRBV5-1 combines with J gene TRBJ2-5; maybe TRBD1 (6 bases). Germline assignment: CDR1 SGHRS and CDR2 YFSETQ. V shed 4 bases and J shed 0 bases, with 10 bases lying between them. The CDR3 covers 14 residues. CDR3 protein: CASSAQGNQETQYF. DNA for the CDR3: TGCGCCAGCAGCGCCCAGGGGAACCAAGAGACCCAGTACTTC.

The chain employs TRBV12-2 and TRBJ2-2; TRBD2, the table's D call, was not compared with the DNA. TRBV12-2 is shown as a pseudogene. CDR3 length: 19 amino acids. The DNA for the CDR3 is TGTGCAAGTCGCTTAGGGACTAGCGGGGGGCTAACGAACACCGGGGAGCTGTTTTTT. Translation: CASRLGTSGGLTNTGELFF.

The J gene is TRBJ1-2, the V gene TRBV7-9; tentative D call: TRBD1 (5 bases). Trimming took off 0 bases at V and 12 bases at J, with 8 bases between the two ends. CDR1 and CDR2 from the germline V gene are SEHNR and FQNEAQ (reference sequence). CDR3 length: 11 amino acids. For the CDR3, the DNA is TGTGCCAGCAGCTTAGCAGGGGCCCACACCTTC. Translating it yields CASSLAGAHTF.

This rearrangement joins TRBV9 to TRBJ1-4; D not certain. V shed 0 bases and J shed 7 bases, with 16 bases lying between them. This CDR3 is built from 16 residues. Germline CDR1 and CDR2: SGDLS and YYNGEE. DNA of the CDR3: TGTGCCAGCAGCGTAGACCCCGCAGGAGGTGGTGAAAAACTGTTTTTT. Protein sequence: CASSVDPAGGGEKLFF.

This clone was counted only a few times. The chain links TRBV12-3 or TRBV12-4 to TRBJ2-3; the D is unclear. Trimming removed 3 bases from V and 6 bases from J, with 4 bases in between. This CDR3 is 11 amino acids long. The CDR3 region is CASSFMDTQYF. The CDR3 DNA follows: TGTGCCAGCAGTTTCATGGATACGCAGTATTTT.

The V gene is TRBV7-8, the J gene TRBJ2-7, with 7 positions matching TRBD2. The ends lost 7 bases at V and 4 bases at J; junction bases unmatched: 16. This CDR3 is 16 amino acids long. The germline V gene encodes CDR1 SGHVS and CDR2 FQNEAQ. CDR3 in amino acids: CASTKESLASRYEQYF. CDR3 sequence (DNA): TGTGCCAGCACCAAAGAATCACTAGCGTCAAGATACGAGCAGTACTTC.

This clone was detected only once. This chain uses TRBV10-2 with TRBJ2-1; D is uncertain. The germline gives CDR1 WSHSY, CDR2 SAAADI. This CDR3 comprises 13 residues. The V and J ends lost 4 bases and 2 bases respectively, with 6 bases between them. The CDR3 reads CASSVGAYNEQFF. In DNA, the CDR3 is TGCGCCAGCAGTGTTGGAGCCTACAATGAGCAGTTCTTC.

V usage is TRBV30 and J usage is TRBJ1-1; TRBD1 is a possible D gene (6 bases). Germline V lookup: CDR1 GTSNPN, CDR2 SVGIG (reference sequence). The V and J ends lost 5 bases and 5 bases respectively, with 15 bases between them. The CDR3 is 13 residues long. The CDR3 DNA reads TGTGCCTGGGGAGATCGAGACAGGACTGAAGCTTTCTTT. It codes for CAWGDRDRTEAFF.

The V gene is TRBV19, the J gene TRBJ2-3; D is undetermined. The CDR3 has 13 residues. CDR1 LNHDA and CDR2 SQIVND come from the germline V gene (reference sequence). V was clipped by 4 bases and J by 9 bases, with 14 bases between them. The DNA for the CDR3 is TGTGCCAGTAGTACCGAACTCTCCCGGACGCAGTATTTT. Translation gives CASSTELSRTQYF.

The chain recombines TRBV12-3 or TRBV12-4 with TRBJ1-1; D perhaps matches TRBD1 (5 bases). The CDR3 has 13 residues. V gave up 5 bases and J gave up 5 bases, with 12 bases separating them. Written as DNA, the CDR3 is TGTGCCAGCAGTCCGCAGAGACAGACTGAAGCTTTCTTT. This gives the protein CASSPQRQTEAFF.

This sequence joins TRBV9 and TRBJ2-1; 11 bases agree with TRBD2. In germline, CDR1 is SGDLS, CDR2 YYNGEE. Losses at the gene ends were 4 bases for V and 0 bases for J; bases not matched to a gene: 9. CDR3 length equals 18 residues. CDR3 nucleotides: TGTGCCAGCAGCCATAAATACACTAGCGGGGGCTCCTACAATGAGCAGTTCTTC. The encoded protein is CASSHKYTSGGSYNEQFF.

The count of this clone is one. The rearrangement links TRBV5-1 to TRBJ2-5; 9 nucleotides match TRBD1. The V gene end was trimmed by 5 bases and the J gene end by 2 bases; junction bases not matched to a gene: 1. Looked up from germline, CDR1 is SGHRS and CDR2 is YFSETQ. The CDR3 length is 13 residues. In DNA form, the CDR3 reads TGCGCCAGCAGGGGACAGGGACAAGAGACCCAGTACTTC. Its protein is CASRGQGQETQYF. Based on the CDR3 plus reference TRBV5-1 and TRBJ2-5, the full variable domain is KAGVTQTPRYLIKTRGQQVTLSCSPISGHRSVSWYQQTPGQGLQFLFEYFSETQRNKGNFPGRFSGRQFSNSRSEMNVSTLELGDSALYLCASRGQGQETQYFGPGTRLLVL.

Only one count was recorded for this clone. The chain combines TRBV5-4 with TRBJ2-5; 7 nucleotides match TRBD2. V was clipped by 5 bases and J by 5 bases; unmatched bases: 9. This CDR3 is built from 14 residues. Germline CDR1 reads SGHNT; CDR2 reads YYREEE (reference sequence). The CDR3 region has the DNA TGTGCCAGCAGTAGTGGGGGGGACTGGGAGACCCAGTACTTC. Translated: CASSSGGDWETQYF.

As DNA, the CDR3 is TGTGCCAGTAGACGACAGGGCTATAATTCACCCCTCCACTTT. Translation: CASRRQGYNSPLHF. The rearrangement joins TRBV19 to TRBJ1-6; TRBD1 matches 7 bases. J gave up 3 bases and V 6 bases, and 2 bases lay outside the gene matches. CDR3 size: 14 residues. Germline V gives CDR1 LNHDA, CDR2 SQIVND (reference sequence).

CDR3: CASSLGAGGHTDTQYF. The CDR3 bases are TGTGCCAGCAGCTTAGGGGCGGGGGGCCACACAGATACGCAGTATTTT. This chain joins TRBV7-6 and TRBJ2-3; 8 bases agree with TRBD2. V trimming: 1 base; J trimming: 2 bases; junction bases outside the gene matches: 5. The CDR3 loop spans 16 amino acids. The germline V gene encodes CDR1 SGHVS and CDR2 FNYEAQ.

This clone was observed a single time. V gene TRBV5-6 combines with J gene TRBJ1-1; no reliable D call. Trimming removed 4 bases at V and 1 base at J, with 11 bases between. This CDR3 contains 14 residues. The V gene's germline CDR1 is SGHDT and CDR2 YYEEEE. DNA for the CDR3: TGTGCCAGCAGCCGCCTACCGGGGAACACTGAAGCTTTCTTT. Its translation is CASSRLPGNTEAFF.